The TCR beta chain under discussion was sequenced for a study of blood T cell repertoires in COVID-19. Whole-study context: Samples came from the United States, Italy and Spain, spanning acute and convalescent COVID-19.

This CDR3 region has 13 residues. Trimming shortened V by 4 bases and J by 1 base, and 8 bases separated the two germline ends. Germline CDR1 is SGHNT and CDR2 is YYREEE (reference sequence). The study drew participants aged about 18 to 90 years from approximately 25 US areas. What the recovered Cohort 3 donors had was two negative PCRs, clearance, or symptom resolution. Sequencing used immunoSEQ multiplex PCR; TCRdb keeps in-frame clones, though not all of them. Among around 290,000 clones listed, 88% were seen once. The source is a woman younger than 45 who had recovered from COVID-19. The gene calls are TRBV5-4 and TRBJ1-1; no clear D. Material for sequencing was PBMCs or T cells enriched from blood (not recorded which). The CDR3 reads CASSGDGNTEAFF. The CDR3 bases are TGTGCCAGCAGCGGAGACGGGAACACTGAAGCTTTCTTT.